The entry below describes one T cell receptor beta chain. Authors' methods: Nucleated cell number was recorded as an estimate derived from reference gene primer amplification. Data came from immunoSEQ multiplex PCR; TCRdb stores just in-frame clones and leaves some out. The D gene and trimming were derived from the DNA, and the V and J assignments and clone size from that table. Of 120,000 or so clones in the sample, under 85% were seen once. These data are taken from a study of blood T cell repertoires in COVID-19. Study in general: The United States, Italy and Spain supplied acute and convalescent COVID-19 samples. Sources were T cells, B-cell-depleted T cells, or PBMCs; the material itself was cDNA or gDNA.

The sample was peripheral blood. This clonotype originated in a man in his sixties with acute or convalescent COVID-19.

The chain's CDR3 is CASSLVAGVTGELFF. In DNA, the CDR3 is TGCGCCAGCAGCTTGGTAGCGGGAGTAACCGGGGAGCTGTTTTTT. The chain is built from TRBV5-1 and TRBJ2-2, with 9 bases matching TRBD2. Per germline, CDR1 SGHRS and CDR2 YFSETQ. This CDR3 is 15 amino acids long. Germline trimming cut 0 bases from V and 5 bases from J; bases unmatched to any gene: 2.